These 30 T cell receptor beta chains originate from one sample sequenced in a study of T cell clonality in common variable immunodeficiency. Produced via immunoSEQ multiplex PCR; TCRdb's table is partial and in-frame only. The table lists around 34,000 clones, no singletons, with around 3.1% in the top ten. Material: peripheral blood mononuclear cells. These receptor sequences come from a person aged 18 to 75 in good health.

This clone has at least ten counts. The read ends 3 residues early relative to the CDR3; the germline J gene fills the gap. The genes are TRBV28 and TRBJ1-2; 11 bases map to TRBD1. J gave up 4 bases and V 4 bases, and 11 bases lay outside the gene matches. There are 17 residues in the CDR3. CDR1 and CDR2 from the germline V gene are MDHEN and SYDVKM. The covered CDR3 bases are TGTGCCAGCAGTTCCGCCGGGACAGGGGGTTCCCTCTATGGC. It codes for CASSSAGTGGSLYG. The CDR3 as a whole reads CASSSAGTGGSLYGYTF.

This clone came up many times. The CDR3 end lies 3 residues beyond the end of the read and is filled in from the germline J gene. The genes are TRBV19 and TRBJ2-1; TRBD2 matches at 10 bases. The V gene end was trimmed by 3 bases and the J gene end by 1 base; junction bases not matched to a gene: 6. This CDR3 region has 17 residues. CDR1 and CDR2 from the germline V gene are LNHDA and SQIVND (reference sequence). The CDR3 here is CASSISGRASSYNEQFF. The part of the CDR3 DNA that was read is TGTGCCAGTAGTATCAGCGGGAGGGCCTCTTCCTACAATGAG.

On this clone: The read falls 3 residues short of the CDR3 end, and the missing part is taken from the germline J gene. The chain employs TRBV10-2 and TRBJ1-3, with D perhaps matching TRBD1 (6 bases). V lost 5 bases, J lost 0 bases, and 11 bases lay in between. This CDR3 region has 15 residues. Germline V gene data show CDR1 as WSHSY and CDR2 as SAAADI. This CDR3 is CASSLDRSSGNTIYF. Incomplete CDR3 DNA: TGCGCCAGCAGTTTAGACAGGAGCTCTGGAAACACC.

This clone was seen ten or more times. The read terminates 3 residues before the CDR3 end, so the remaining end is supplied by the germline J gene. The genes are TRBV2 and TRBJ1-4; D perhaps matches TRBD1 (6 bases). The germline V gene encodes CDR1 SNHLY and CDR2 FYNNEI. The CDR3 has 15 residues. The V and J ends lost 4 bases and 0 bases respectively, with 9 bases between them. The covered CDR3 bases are TGTGCCAGCAGTGTAGAGGGGGCAACTAATGAAAAA. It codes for CASSVEGATNEK. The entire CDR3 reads CASSVEGATNEKLFF.

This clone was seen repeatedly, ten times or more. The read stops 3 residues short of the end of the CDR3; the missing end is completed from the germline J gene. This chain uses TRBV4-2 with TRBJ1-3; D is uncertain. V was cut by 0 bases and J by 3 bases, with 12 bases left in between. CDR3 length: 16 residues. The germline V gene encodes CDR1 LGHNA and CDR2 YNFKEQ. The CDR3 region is CASSQDPSQYGNTIYF. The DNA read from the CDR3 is TGTGCCAGCAGCCAAGATCCATCCCAGTATGGAAACACC.

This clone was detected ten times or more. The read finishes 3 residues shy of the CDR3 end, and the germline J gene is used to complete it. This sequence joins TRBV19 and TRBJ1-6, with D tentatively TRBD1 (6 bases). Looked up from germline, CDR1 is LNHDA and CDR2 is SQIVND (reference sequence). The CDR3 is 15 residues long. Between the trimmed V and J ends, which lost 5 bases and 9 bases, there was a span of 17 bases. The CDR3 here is CASSVAGQRSSPLHF. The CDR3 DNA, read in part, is TGTGCCAGTAGTGTGGCGGGACAACGGTCTTCACCC.

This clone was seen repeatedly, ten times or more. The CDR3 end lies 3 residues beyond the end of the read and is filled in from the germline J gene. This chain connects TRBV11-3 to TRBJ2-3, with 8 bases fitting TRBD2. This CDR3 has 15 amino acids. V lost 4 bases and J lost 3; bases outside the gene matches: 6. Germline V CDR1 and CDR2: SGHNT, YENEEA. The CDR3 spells CASSSGLAPTDTQYF. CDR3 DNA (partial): TGTGCCAGCAGCTCCGGACTAGCCCCGACAGATACG. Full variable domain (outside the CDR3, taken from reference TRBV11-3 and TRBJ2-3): EAGVVQSPRYKIIEKKQPVAFWCNPISGHNTLYWYLQNLGQGPELLIRYENEEAVDDSQLPKDRFSAERLKGVDSTLKIQPAELGDSAVYLCASSSGLAPTDTQYFGPGTRLTVL.

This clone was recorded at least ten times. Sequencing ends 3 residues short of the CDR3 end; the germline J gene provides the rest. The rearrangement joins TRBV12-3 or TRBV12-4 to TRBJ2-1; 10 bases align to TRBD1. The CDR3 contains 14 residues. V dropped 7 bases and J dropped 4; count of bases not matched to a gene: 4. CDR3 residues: CASTPGQGYNEQFF. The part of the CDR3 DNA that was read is TGTGCCAGCACTCCGGGACAGGGGTACAATGAG.

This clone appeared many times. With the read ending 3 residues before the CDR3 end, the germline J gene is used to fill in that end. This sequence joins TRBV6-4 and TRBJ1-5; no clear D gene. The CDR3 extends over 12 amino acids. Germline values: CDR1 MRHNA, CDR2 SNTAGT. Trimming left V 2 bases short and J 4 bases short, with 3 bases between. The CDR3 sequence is CASSDRNQPQHF. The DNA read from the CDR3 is TGTGCCAGCAGTGACCGGAATCAGCCC.

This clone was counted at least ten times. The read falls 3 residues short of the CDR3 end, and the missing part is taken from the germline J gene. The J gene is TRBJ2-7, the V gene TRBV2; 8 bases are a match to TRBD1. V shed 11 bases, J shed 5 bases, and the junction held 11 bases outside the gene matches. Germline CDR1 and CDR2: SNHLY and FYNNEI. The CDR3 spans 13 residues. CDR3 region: CAGSGTGVHEQYF. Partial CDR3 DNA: TGTGCCGGTTCCGGGACAGGAGTTCACGAG.

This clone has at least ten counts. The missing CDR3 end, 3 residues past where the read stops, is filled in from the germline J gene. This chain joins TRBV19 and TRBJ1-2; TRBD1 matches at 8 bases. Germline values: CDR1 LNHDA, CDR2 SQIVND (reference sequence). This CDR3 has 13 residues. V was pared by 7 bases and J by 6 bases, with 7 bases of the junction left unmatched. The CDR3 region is CASTEQGVDGYTF. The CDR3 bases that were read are TGTGCCAGTACTGAACAGGGGGTTGATGGC.

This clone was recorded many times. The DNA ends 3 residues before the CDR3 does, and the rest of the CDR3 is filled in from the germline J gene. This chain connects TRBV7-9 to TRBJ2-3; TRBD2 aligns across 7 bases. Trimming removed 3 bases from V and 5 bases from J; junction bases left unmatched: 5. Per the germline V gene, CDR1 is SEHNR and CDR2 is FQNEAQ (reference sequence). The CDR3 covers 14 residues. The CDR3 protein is CASSLMIAGDTQYF. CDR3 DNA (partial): TGTGCCAGCAGCTTGATGATAGCGGGAGATACG.

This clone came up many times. CDR3 DNA, as far as it was read: TGTGCCAGCAGTGACTCGACTAGCGGGCCAGATACG. This encodes CASSDSTSGPDT. In full, the CDR3 reads CASSDSTSGPDTQYF. The chain couples TRBV6-4 to TRBJ2-3, with 10 bases that match TRBD2. The CDR3 extends 3 residues past the end of the read, so its final part is completed from the germline J gene. This CDR3 contains 15 residues. The V segment lost 0 bases and the J segment 4 bases; nucleotides outside the gene matches: 1. Germline V gene data show CDR1 as MRHNA and CDR2 as SNTAGT.

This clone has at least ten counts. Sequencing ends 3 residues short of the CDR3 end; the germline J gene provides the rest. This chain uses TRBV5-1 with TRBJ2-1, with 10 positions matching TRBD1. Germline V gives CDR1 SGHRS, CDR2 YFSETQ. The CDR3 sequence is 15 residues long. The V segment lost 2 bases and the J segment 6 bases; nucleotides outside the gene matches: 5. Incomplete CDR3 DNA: TGCGCCAGCAGCTTTGGACAGGGGGTTGGCAATGAG. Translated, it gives CASSFGQGVGNE. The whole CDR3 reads CASSFGQGVGNEQFF.

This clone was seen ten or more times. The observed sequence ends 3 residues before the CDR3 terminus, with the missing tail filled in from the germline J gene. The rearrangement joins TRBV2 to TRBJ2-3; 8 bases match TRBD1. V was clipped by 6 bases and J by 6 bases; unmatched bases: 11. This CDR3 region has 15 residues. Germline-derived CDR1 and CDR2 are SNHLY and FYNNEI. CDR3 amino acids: CASRRQTGVTDTQYF. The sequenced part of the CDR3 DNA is TGTGCCAGCAGACGCCAGACAGGGGTCACGGATACG.

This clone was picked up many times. CDR3 DNA (partial): TGCGCCAGCATGGCGGGGACAGGCTCCTACGAG. As protein: CASMAGTGSYE. The whole CDR3 is CASMAGTGSYEQYF. The chain couples TRBV5-1 to TRBJ2-7, with 8 bases matching TRBD1. The sequence runs out 3 residues before the end of the CDR3; the remainder is reconstructed from the germline J gene. CDR3 length: 14 amino acids. The V gene end was trimmed by 6 bases and the J gene end by 0 bases; junction bases not matched to a gene: 5. CDR1 is SGHRS, CDR2 YFSETQ, per germline.

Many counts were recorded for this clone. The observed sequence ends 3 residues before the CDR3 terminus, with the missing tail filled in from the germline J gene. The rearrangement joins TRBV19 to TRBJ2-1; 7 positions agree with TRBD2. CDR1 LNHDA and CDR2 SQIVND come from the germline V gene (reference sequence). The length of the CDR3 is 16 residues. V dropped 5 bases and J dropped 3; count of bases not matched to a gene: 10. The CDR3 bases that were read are TGTGCCAGTAGTCCCATGCTAGCGGCATACTACAATGAG. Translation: CASSPMLAAYYNE. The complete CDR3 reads CASSPMLAAYYNEQFF.

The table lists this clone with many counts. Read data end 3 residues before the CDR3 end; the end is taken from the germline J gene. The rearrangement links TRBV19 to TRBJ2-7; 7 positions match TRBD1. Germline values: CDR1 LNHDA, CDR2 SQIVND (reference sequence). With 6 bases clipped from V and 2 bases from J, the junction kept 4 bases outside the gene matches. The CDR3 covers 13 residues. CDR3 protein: CASSNRGPYEQYF. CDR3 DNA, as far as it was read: TGTGCCAGTAGCAACAGGGGTCCCTACGAG.

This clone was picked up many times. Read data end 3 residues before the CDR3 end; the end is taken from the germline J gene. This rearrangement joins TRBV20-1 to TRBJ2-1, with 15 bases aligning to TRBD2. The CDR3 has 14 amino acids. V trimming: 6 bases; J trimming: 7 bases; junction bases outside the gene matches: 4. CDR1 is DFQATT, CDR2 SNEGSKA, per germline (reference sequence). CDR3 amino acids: CSARTSGRANEQFF. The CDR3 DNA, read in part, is TGCAGTGCCCGGACTAGCGGGAGGGCAAATGAG.

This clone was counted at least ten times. The sequenced CDR3 bases are TGCAGTGCCATGGGACTAGCGGCCAATGAG. Translating gives CSAMGLAANE. The full CDR3 protein is CSAMGLAANEQFF. V and J are TRBV20-1 and TRBJ2-1; 11 nucleotides agree with TRBD2. The DNA ends 3 residues before the CDR3 does, and the rest of the CDR3 is filled in from the germline J gene. The trim removed 6 bases at V and 6 bases at J, leaving 4 bases unmatched. Per the germline V gene, CDR1 is DFQATT and CDR2 is SNEGSKA (reference sequence). The CDR3 covers 13 residues.

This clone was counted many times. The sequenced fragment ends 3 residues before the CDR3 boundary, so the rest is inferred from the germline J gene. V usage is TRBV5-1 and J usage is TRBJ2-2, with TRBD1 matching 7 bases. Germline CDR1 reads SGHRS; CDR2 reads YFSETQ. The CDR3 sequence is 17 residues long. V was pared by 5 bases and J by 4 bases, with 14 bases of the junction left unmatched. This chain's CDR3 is CASSFVRQGKGTGELFF. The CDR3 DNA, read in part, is TGCGCCAGCAGTTTCGTACGACAGGGCAAGGGCACCGGGGAG.

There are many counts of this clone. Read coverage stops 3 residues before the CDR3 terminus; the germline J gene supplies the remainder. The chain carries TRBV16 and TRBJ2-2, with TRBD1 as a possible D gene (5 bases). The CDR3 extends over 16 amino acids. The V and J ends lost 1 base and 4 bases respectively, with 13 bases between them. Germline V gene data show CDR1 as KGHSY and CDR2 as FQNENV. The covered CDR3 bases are TGTGCCAGCAGCCAATGGCGGCAGGGCGGCACCGGGGAG. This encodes CASSQWRQGGTGE. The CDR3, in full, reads CASSQWRQGGTGELFF.

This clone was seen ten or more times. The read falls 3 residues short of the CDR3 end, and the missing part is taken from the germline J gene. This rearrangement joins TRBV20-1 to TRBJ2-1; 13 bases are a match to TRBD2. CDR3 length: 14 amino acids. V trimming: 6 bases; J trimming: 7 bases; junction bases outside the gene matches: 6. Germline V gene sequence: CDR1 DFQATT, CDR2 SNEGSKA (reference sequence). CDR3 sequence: CSALGLAGPNEQFF. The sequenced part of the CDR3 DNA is TGCAGTGCATTGGGACTAGCGGGACCAAATGAG.

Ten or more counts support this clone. CDR3 residues: CAISDGAPSYEQYF. The sequenced part of the CDR3 DNA is TGTGCCATCAGTGATGGGGCCCCATCCTACGAG. V and J are TRBV10-3 and TRBJ2-7; possibly TRBD1 for D (5 bases). The CDR3 end lies 3 residues beyond the end of the read and is filled in from the germline J gene. The ends were cut back, 3 bases at V and 1 base at J, with 10 bases in the middle. Germline-derived CDR1 and CDR2 are ENHRY and SYGVKD. CDR3 length equals 14 residues.

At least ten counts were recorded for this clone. The CDR3 DNA, read in part, is TGTGCCAGCAGTTTTCGTAGTAGCGGGACGTTCTACAATGAG. It translates to CASSFRSSGTFYNE. The full-length CDR3 reads as CASSFRSSGTFYNEQFF. This chain uses TRBV12-3 or TRBV12-4 with TRBJ2-1, with 8 bases matching TRBD2. The CDR3 is cut off 3 residues early in the read; its end comes from the germline J gene. Trimming at V came to 3 bases and at J to 3 bases, leaving 10 bases not matched to a gene. CDR3 size: 17 residues.

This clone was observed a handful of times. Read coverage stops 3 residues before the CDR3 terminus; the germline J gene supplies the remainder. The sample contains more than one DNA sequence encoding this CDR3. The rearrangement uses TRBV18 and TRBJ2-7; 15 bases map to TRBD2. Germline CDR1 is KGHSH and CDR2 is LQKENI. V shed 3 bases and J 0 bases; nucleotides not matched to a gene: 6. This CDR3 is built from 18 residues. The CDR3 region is CASSPPGLAGGISYEQYF. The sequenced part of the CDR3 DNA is TGTGCCAGCTCACCCCCGGGACTAGCGGGAGGAATCTCCTACGAG.

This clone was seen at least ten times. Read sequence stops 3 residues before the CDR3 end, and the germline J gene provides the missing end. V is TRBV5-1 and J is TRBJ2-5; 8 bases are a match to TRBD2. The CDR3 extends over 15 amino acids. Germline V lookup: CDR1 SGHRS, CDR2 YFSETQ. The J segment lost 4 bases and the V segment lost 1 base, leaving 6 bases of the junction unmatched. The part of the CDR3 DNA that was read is TGCGCCAGCAGCTTGTCAGCCGGGAGGGGAGAGACC. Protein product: CASSLSAGRGET. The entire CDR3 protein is CASSLSAGRGETQYF.

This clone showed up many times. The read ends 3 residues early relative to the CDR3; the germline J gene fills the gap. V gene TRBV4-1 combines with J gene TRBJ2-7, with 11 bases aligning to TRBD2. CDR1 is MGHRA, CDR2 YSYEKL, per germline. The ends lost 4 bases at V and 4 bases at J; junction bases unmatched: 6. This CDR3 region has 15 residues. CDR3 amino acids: CASSLGTSGGYEQYF. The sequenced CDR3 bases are TGCGCCAGCAGCCTTGGGACTAGCGGTGGATACGAG.

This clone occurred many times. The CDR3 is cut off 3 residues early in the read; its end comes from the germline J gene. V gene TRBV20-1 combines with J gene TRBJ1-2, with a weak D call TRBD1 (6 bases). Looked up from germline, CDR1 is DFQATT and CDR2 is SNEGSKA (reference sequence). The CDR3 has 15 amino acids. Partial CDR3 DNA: TGCAGTGCTCACGGACAGACAGTAGTCCAGAATGAG. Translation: CSAHGQTVVQNE. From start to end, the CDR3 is CSAHGQTVVQNEYTF.

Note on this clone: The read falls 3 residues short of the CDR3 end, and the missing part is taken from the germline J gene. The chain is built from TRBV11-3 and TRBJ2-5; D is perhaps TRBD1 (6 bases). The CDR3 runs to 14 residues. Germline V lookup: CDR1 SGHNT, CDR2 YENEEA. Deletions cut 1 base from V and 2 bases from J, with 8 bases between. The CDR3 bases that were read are TGTGCCAGCAGCTTAGGGACAGTTCAAGAGACC. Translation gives CASSLGTVQET. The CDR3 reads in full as CASSLGTVQETQYF.